Listed here are 22 T cell receptor beta chains from one sample, sequenced in a study of Ad26.COV2.S vaccination and SARS-CoV-2 variants (dated by TCRdb to the early 2020s). Per the publication, the treatment or condition label means: about 20 received Ad26.COV2.S at low or high dose, single or two shots; several received placebo; per-sample allocation not given. Repertoires of vaccine and placebo recipients were sequenced from samples collected on day 63 after the first injection. Receptor libraries were prepared by the immunoSEQ multiplex PCR assay. TCRdb stores this immuneACCESS table with in-frame sequences only. Part of the clones is absent; in the studies checked, under half of the shortfall reflects unresolved V genes, and no reason is known for the rest. Here the sample has approximately 400,000 clones; approximately 84% occur a single time. The ten biggest clones cover 3.3% of the sample.

The sample was peripheral blood, taken in a trial of Ad26.COV2.S vaccine versus placebo. These TCRs come from a person between 18 and 60 years old who received the Ad26.COV2.S COVID-19 vaccine or a placebo.

The sample holds a few counts of this clone. The J gene is TRBJ1-6, the V gene TRBV3-1 (or the pseudogene TRBV3-2); D unclear. Trimming took 3 bases from V and 5 from J, leaving 8 bases between them. CDR1 is LGHDT and CDR2 is YNNKEL in the germline V gene (reference sequence). The CDR3 sequence is 14 residues long. CDR3 in DNA: TGTGCCAGCAGCCATTGGCAGAATAATTCACCCCTCCACTTT. It specifies CASSHWQNNSPLHF.

The V gene is TRBV5-6, the J gene TRBJ2-3, with D perhaps matching TRBD2 (6 bases). From germline, CDR1 is SGHDT and CDR2 YYEEEE. Trimming took 4 bases from V and 3 from J, leaving 12 bases between them. The CDR3 is 14 residues long. The CDR3 bases are TGTGCCAGCAGCCCGAGTGGGGGGACAGATACGCAGTATTTT. Translating it yields CASSPSGGTDTQYF.

This clone was counted once. The rearrangement links TRBV27 to TRBJ2-7; either TRBD1 or TRBD2 may supply D (5 bases each). Deletions cut 0 bases from V and 0 bases from J, with 15 bases between. CDR1 is MNHEY and CDR2 is SMNVEV in the germline V gene (reference sequence). The CDR3 covers 17 residues. For the CDR3, the DNA is TGTGCCAGCAGTTTATCGGGGACCGGGATAAGCTCCTACGAGCAGTACTTC. This codes for CASSLSGTGISSYEQYF.

This clone has a single count. The V gene is TRBV3-1 (or the pseudogene TRBV3-2), the J gene TRBJ2-2; maybe TRBD1 (5 bases). The germline V gene has CDR1 LGHDT and CDR2 YNNKEL (reference sequence). The CDR3 length is 13 residues. V lost 3 bases, J lost 12 bases, and 14 bases lay in between. CDR3 sequence (DNA): TGTGCCAGCAGCCATACAGGCCATGACAAGCTGTTTTTT. Protein: CASSHTGHDKLFF.

This chain joins TRBV14 and TRBJ2-7; no clear D. Germline values: CDR1 SGHDN, CDR2 FVKESK. This CDR3 has 14 residues. Trimming shortened V by 0 bases and J by 5 bases, and 11 bases separated the two germline ends. The CDR3 coding sequence is TGTGCCAGCAGCCAAGATCGGGCGGTTAACGAGCAGTACTTC. This sequence encodes CASSQDRAVNEQYF.

The chain combines TRBV5-1 with TRBJ2-1, with 16 bases that match TRBD2. Unmatched junction bases numbered 10, after V lost 4 bases and J lost 9 bases. Germline V gene lookup returns CDR1 SGHRS and CDR2 YFSETQ. CDR3 length equals 17 residues. CDR3 coding DNA: TGCGCCAGCAGCACAGCGGGACTAGCGGGGGGGCTCGTTGAGCAGTTCTTC. It encodes CASSTAGLAGGLVEQFF. Together with reference TRBV5-1 and TRBJ2-1, the CDR3 gives the full variable domain: KAGVTQTPRYLIKTRGQQVTLSCSPISGHRSVSWYQQTPGQGLQFLFEYFSETQRNKGNFPGRFSGRQFSNSRSEMNVSTLELGDSALYLCASSTAGLAGGLVEQFFGPGTRLTVL.

The chain recombines TRBV5-1 with TRBJ1-1; 7 bases align to TRBD1. This CDR3 contains 16 residues. The V segment lost 2 bases and the J segment 1 base; nucleotides outside the gene matches: 8. The V gene's germline CDR1 is SGHRS and CDR2 YFSETQ. The CDR3 DNA reads as TGCGCCAGCAGCTTTTACAGGGGTGGGGAGAACACTGAAGCTTTCTTT. Its protein is CASSFYRGGENTEAFF.

This chain links TRBV7-2 with TRBJ2-1, with D unclear. There are 14 residues in the CDR3. Germline CDR1 SGHTA, CDR2 FQGNSA. With 4 bases removed from V and 12 bases from J, the gap between germline ends came to 19 bases. The CDR3 DNA reads TGTGCCAGCAGCTCAGACCCGGGCCGCGGTGGGCAGTTCTTC. Its translation is CASSSDPGRGGQFF.

The J gene is TRBJ2-7, the V gene TRBV7-2, with a weak D call TRBD2 (5 bases). From germline, CDR1 is SGHTA and CDR2 FQGNSA. The V and J ends lost 1 base and 3 bases respectively, with 22 bases between them. This CDR3 comprises 18 residues. The CDR3 spells CASSLGRGLGGNNYEQYF. CDR3 bases: TGTGCCAGCAGCTTAGGGAGAGGTCTTGGAGGAAATAACTACGAGCAGTACTTC.

The chain couples TRBV6-5 to TRBJ2-3; 7 bases are a match to TRBD2. V trimming: 2 bases; J trimming: 3 bases; junction bases outside the gene matches: 5. CDR1 MNHEY and CDR2 SVGAGI come from the germline V gene. This CDR3 region has 15 residues. CDR3 DNA sequence: TGTGCCAGCAGTTACCTCGGGGGAGGGACAGATACGCAGTATTTT. The encoded protein is CASSYLGGGTDTQYF.

V and J are TRBV28 and TRBJ1-2; D is undetermined. The CDR3 has 15 residues. CDR1 and CDR2 from the germline V gene are MDHEN and SYDVKM. V was pared by 3 bases and J by 4 bases, with 15 bases between. CDR3: CASSFLLDNFYGYTF. The CDR3 DNA reads TGTGCCAGCAGTTTCCTCCTAGACAACTTCTATGGCTACACCTTC.

The J gene is TRBJ1-2, the V gene TRBV12-3 or TRBV12-4; D unclear. V gave up 7 bases and J gave up 2 bases, with 11 bases separating them. The CDR3 spans 13 residues. The DNA of the CDR3 is TGTGCCAGCACCCCAGACCGAAACTATGGCTACACCTTC. Translated: CASTPDRNYGYTF.

The chain carries TRBV6-5 and TRBJ1-2; TRBD1 might be the D (5 bases). Trimming took 8 bases from V and 8 from J, leaving 18 bases between them. CDR1 and CDR2 from the germline V gene are MNHEY and SVGAGI. The CDR3 has 13 amino acids. For the CDR3, the DNA is TGTGCCAGCCTACAGGTCTACCAAGGGGGCTACACCTTC. This encodes CASLQVYQGGYTF.

This clone appeared once. The chain joins TRBV6-4 to TRBJ2-3; D call uncertain. CDR3 length: 15 amino acids. V lost 2 bases, J lost 6 bases, and 15 bases lay in between. Germline V gene lookup returns CDR1 MRHNA and CDR2 SNTAGT. CDR3 loop: CASSDTASSFDTQYF. DNA of the CDR3: TGTGCCAGCAGTGACACGGCGTCCTCGTTTGATACGCAGTATTTT.

This chain links TRBV6-5 with TRBJ2-1, with 13 bases matching TRBD2. This CDR3 is built from 16 residues. The trim removed 0 bases at V and 7 bases at J, leaving 3 bases unmatched. Germline-derived CDR1 and CDR2 are MNHEY and SVGAGI. CDR3 sequence (DNA): TGTGCCAGCAGTTACTCGAGACTAGCGGGAGGAAATGAGCAGTTCTTC. As protein: CASSYSRLAGGNEQFF.

The chain carries TRBV9 and TRBJ1-2; the D is unclear. V was cut by 4 bases and J by 3 bases, with 13 bases left in between. The CDR3 has 14 amino acids. Germline CDR1 reads SGDLS; CDR2 reads YYNGEE. The CDR3 is CASSLHNGDYGYTF. The CDR3 bases are TGTGCCAGCAGCCTACACAACGGGGACTATGGCTACACCTTC. Based on the CDR3 plus reference TRBV9 and TRBJ1-2, the full variable domain is DSGVTQTPKHLITATGQRVTLRCSPRSGDLSVYWYQQSLDQGLQFLIQYYNGEERAKGNILERFSAQQFPDLHSELNLSSLELGDSALYFCASSLHNGDYGYTFGSGTRLTVV.

This chain uses TRBV15 with TRBJ1-2, with 12 nucleotides matching TRBD1. The CDR3 totals 19 residues. The germline V gene encodes CDR1 LNHNV and CDR2 YYDKDF (reference sequence). V was clipped by 5 bases and J by 4 bases; unmatched bases: 17. The CDR3 is CATSGSKGTGGWTLYGYTF. The DNA for the CDR3 is TGTGCCACCAGCGGGTCGAAGGGGACAGGGGGCTGGACCCTCTATGGCTACACCTTC. Based on the CDR3 plus reference TRBV15 and TRBJ1-2, the full variable domain is DAMVIQNPRYQVTQFGKPVTLSCSQTLNHNVMYWYQQKSSQAPKLLFHYYDKDFNNEADTPDNFQSRRPNTSFCFLDIRSPGLGDTAMYLCATSGSKGTGGWTLYGYTFGSGTRLTVV.

This rearrangement joins TRBV5-5 to TRBJ1-2; D might be TRBD1 (5 bases). CDR3 length: 13 amino acids. Germline CDR1 and CDR2: SGHKS and YYEKEE (reference sequence). Trimming stripped 4 bases from V and 8 bases from J, with 15 bases between. In DNA form, the CDR3 reads TGTGCCAGCAGCCCCGGGGCGGGCAGGGGCTACACCTTC. Residues: CASSPGAGRGYTF.

This clone appeared once. The chain uses TRBV27 and TRBJ2-1, with 9 bases aligning to TRBD2. V lost 7 bases and J lost 2; bases outside the gene matches: 6. From germline, CDR1 is MNHEY and CDR2 SMNVEV (reference sequence). The CDR3 extends over 15 amino acids. This CDR3 is CASTTGLAPYNEQFF. In DNA, the CDR3 is TGTGCCAGCACTACCGGACTAGCGCCCTACAATGAGCAGTTCTTC.

The chain couples TRBV14 to TRBJ2-1; the D call may be TRBD1 or TRBD2 (6 bases each). The length of the CDR3 is 18 residues. The V and J ends lost 0 bases and 0 bases respectively, with 15 bases between them. Per the germline V gene, CDR1 is SGHDN and CDR2 is FVKESK. In DNA form, the CDR3 reads TGTGCCAGCAGCCAAGACGGGGGCGGGTATAGCTCCTACAATGAGCAGTTCTTC. Its protein is CASSQDGGGYSSYNEQFF.

CDR3: CASIKSQGAPYNSPLHF. In DNA, the CDR3 is TGTGCCAGCATCAAATCACAGGGGGCCCCCTATAATTCACCCCTCCACTTT. The gene calls are TRBV21-1 and TRBJ1-6; TRBD1 is the table's D call and was not checked against the DNA. TRBV21-1 is deemed a pseudogene. The CDR3 is made up of 17 amino acids.

This chain uses TRBV24-1 with TRBJ1-5; D is undetermined. The CDR3 covers 14 residues. V lost 5 bases and J 4 bases, leaving 11 bases between the germline ends. Germline V gene data show CDR1 as KGHDR and CDR2 as SFDVKD. The CDR3 loop reads CATSGSDGNQPQHF. CDR3 DNA: TGTGCCACCAGTGGAAGTGACGGGAATCAGCCCCAGCATTTT.